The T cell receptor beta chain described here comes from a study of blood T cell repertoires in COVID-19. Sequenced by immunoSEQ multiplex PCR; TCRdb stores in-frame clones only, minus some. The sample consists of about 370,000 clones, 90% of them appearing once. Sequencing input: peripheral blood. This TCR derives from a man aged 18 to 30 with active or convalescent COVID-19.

The CDR3 DNA sequence: TGTGCCACCAGTGATTACGGACAGGGAGCCTCCTACGAGCAGTACTTC. Translated, it gives CATSDYGQGASYEQYF. The V gene is TRBV24-1, the J gene TRBJ2-7, with 8 bases matching TRBD1. The CDR3 consists of 16 residues. V gave up 2 bases and J gave up 0 bases; unmatched junction bases: 5. Germline CDR1 and CDR2: KGHDR and SFDVKD.